These 8 T cell receptor beta chains share one sample of origin, sequenced in a study of T cells after somatic rescue of genetic block. The protocol was immunoSEQ multiplex PCR, while the TCRdb copy is restricted to in-frame clones and leaves out a portion. The sample has approximately 71,000 clones; around 93% are singletons. Sequenced input: peripheral blood mononuclear cells (PBMCs). These receptors originate from a man aged 35 to 55.

The rearrangement joins TRBV12-2 to TRBJ1-5; the DNA was not compared with TRBD1, the D call given in the table. TRBV12-2 is an annotated pseudogene. The CDR3 sequence is 17 residues long. This chain's CDR3 is CASRLGVGQAYNQPQHF. CDR3 in DNA: TGTGCAAGTCGCTTAGGGGTCGGACAGGCTTACAATCAGCCCCAGCATTTT.

In its sample, this clone was seen a few times. J is TRBJ2-7 and V is TRBV6-1; 10 nucleotides align to TRBD1. Germline-derived CDR1 and CDR2 are MNHNS and SASEGT. This CDR3 spans 15 amino acids. V was pared by 6 bases and J by 6 bases, with 11 bases of the junction left unmatched. CDR3 in DNA: TGTGCCAGCAGGACACCCGGGACAGGGGCGGGCGAGCAGTACTTC. Residues: CASRTPGTGAGEQYF.

As regards this clone: Other DNA sequences within the sample encode an identical CDR3. J is TRBJ2-2 and V is TRBV28; D remains ambiguous. Germline V CDR1 and CDR2: MDHEN, SYDVKM. The CDR3 is 13 amino acids. The ends were cut back, 10 bases at V and 6 bases at J, with 15 bases in the middle. CDR3 bases: TGTGCCACCCAGAGGCCCGGAGCCGGGGAGCTGTTTTTT. Amino acids: CATQRPGAGELFF.

The chain recombines TRBV2 with TRBJ2-2; 9 bases are shared with TRBD1. Germline loops: CDR1 SNHLY, CDR2 FYNNEI. J was trimmed by 5 bases and V by 7 bases; bases with no gene match: 5. The CDR3 extends over 14 amino acids. This CDR3 is CASNRDRVTGELFF. CDR3 in DNA: TGTGCCAGCAACCGGGACAGGGTGACCGGGGAGCTGTTTTTT.

This clone was seen once. The genes are TRBV7-9 and TRBJ2-3; D gene unclear. Trimming stripped 0 bases from V and 2 bases from J, with 12 bases between. The CDR3 has 16 amino acids. Germline lookup yields CDR1 SEHNR and CDR2 FQNEAQ (reference sequence). The CDR3 is CASSLARRRTTDTQYF. The CDR3, as DNA: TGTGCCAGCAGCTTAGCGCGTAGGCGGACCACAGATACGCAGTATTTT.

This sequence joins TRBV7-2 and TRBJ2-1, with 12 bases fitting TRBD2. After removal of 6 bases from V and 4 bases from J, the junction contained 4 bases not matched to a gene. The germline V gene encodes CDR1 SGHTA and CDR2 FQGNSA. This CDR3 contains 15 residues. The CDR3 protein is CASRSTSGRYNEQFF. CDR3 sequence (DNA): TGTGCCAGCAGATCAACTAGCGGGAGGTACAATGAGCAGTTCTTC. Full variable domain (rest looked up from reference TRBV7-2 and TRBJ2-1): GAGVSQSPSNKVTEKGKDVELRCDPISGHTALYWYRQSLGQGLEFLIYFQGNSAPDKSGLPSDRFSAERTGGSVSTLTIQRTQQEDSAVYLCASRSTSGRYNEQFFGPGTRLTVL.

With respect to this clone: At one end, the junction sequence differs from germline, possibly due to a read error. This rearrangement joins TRBV5-7 to TRBJ1-5; D is ambiguous. TRBV5-7 is designated an ORF whose function remains uncertain. The CDR3 has 15 residues. CDR3 nucleotide sequence: TGTGCCAGCAGCTTGGGGGGTTCGAGCAACCAGCCCCAGCATTTT. Protein sequence: CASSLGGSSNQPQHF.

The chain couples TRBV6-1 to TRBJ1-1, with 7 bases fitting TRBD1. With 4 bases clipped from V and 5 bases from J, the junction kept 7 bases outside the gene matches. The CDR3 is 14 amino acids. Germline V gene lookup returns CDR1 MNHNS and CDR2 SASEGT. The CDR3 DNA follows: TGTGCCAGCAGTGGGCCGGGACAGAGGACTGAAGCTTTCTTT. It is translated as CASSGPGQRTEAFF.